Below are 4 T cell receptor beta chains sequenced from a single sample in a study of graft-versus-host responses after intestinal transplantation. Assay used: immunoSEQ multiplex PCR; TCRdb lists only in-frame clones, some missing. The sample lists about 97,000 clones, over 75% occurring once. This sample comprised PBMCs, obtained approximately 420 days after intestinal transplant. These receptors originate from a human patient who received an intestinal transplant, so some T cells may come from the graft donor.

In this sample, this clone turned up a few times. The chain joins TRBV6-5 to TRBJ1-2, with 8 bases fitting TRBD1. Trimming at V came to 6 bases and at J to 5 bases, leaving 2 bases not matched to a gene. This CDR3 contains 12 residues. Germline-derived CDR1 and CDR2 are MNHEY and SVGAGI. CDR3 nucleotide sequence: TGTGCCAGCAGAACAGGGGGGTATGGCTACACCTTC. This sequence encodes CASRTGGYGYTF.

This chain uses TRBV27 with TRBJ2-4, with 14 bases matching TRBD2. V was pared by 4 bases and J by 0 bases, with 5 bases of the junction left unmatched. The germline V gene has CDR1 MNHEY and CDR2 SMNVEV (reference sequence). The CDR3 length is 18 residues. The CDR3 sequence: CASSSRTSGGIAKNIQYF. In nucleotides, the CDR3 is TGTGCCAGCAGTTCCCGGACTAGCGGGGGGATAGCCAAAAACATTCAGTACTTC.

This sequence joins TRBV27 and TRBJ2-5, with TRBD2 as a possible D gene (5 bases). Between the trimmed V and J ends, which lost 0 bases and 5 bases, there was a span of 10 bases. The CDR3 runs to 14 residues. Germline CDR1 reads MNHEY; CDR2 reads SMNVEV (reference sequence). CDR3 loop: CASSLSYRGETQYF. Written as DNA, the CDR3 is TGTGCCAGCAGTTTATCGTACCGCGGGGAGACCCAGTACTTC.

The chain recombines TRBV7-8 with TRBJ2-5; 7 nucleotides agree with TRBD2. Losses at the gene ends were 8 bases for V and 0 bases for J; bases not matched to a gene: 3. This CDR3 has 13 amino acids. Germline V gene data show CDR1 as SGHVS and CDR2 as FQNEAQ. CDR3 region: CASLRGNQETQYF. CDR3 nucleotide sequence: TGTGCCAGCCTGCGGGGGAACCAAGAGACCCAGTACTTC.